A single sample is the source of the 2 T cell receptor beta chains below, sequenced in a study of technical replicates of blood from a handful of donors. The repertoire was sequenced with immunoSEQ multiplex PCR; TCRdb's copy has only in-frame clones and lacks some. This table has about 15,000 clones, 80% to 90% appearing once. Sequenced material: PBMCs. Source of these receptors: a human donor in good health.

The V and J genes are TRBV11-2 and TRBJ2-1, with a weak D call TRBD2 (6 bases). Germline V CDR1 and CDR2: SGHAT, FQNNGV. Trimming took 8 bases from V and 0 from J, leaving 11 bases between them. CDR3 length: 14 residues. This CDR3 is CASGGMFSYNEQFF. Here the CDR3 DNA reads TGTGCCAGCGGCGGGATGTTCTCCTACAATGAGCAGTTCTTC.

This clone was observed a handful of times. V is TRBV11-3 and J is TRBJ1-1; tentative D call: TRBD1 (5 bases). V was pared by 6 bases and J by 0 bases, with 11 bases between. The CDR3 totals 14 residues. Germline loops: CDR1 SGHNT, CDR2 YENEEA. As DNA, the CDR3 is TGTGCCAGCAGTCTAGACAGTGTGAACACTGAAGCTTTCTTT. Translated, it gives CASSLDSVNTEAFF. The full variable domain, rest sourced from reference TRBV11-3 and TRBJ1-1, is EAGVVQSPRYKIIEKKQPVAFWCNPISGHNTLYWYLQNLGQGPELLIRYENEEAVDDSQLPKDRFSAERLKGVDSTLKIQPAELGDSAVYLCASSLDSVNTEAFFGQGTRLTVV.